Listed here is a single T cell receptor (beta chain). Generated by immunoSEQ multiplex PCR, the TCRdb table keeps only in-frame clones and is missing some. The sample records 15,000 to 20,000 clones, over 70% being singletons. The entry originates in a study of OX40 agonist ivuxolimab in advanced cancers. About the research overall: At doses from 0.01 to 10 mg/kg, patients were given intravenous ivuxolimab every 2 weeks.

Deletions cut 3 bases from V and 2 bases from J, with 11 bases between. This CDR3 has 13 residues. The germline CDR1 and CDR2 sequences are SQVTM and ANQGSEA. This receptor was obtained from an adult with an advanced solid tumor such as melanoma, head and neck, liver or kidney cancer. The source material was CD4+ or CD8+ T cells sorted from blood, sampled in a trial of the OX40 agonist ivuxolimab. This chain connects TRBV29-1 to TRBJ2-7; D is possibly TRBD1 (6 bases). CDR3 amino acids: CSVDEQGTYEQYF. In DNA, the CDR3 is TGCAGCGTTGATGAACAGGGAACCTACGAGCAGTACTTC.